Presented here are 27 T cell receptor beta chains from one specimen sequenced in a study of T-cell memory formation after mild COVID-19. TCRdb used MiXCR to reprocess the 5' RACE reads, holding one entry per CDR3 protein. The sample includes roughly 350,000 distinct CDR3 sequences, roughly 20% of them seen just once. The material sequenced was PBMCs or a T cell subset sorted from them (not recorded which). These receptors were obtained from an adult woman who had mild COVID-19 (a few samples of this study predate the infection). Cell type and time point are not known.

Comments on this clonotype: Germline and junction disagree at one end, which may indicate a read error. The chain uses TRBV20-1 and TRBJ2-3; 7 nucleotides agree with TRBD2. The CDR3 loop spans 14 amino acids. Per the germline V gene, CDR1 is DFQATT and CDR2 is SNEGSKA (reference sequence). CDR3 DNA: TGCACTGCTATCTCCGGGACTACCACAGATACGCAGTATTTT. Its protein product is CTAISGTTTDTQYF.

This clonotype showed up many times. J is TRBJ2-1 and V is TRBV7-9, with D unclear. Per the germline V gene, CDR1 is SEHNR and CDR2 is FQNEAQ (reference sequence). The CDR3 extends over 14 amino acids. V was pared by 3 bases and J by 9 bases, with 15 bases between. The CDR3 is CASSFGDRPGEQFF. For the CDR3, the DNA is TGTGCCAGCAGCTTCGGCGACCGTCCTGGTGAGCAGTTCTTC.

This clonotype has more than one count but fewer than ten. The chain couples TRBV19 to TRBJ2-1; 8 positions agree with TRBD2. CDR1 is LNHDA and CDR2 is SQIVND in the germline V gene (reference sequence). V lost 4 bases, J lost 2 bases, and 7 bases stayed unmatched. The CDR3 loop spans 16 amino acids. The CDR3, as DNA: TGTGCCAGTAGTAGAATAGCGGGGACCGCCTACAATGAGCAGTTCTTC. This gives the protein CASSRIAGTAYNEQFF.

This clonotype was seen repeatedly, ten times or more. The chain uses TRBV18 and TRBJ2-1; no clear D gene. Germline-derived CDR1 and CDR2 are KGHSH and LQKENI. The CDR3 has 13 residues. V was pared by 3 bases and J by 5 bases, with 8 bases between. The CDR3 nucleotides are TGTGCCAGCTCACCGAGGCTAAACAATGAGCAGTTCTTC. Translated: CASSPRLNNEQFF.

V and J are TRBV5-1 and TRBJ2-1, with D maybe TRBD1 (6 bases). Trimming cost V 4 bases and J 6 bases, with 29 bases left between them. This CDR3 spans 19 amino acids. Germline lookup yields CDR1 SGHRS and CDR2 YFSETQ. The CDR3 DNA reads as TGCGCCAGCAGCCGGGGCAGGGGATCGGCTAGCTCTGGCGGCAATGAGCAGTTCTTC. Translation: CASSRGRGSASSGGNEQFF.

This chain joins TRBV5-4 and TRBJ2-5, with 12 bases lining up with TRBD1. There are 15 residues in the CDR3. Looked up from germline, CDR1 is SGHNT and CDR2 is YYREEE (reference sequence). Trimming at V came to 0 bases and at J to 6 bases, leaving 3 bases not matched to a gene. The CDR3 nucleotides read TGTGCCAGCAGCTTGGTAGGGACAGGGGGCCAGACCCAGTACTTC. It specifies CASSLVGTGGQTQYF.

Turning to this clonotype: The junction shows a germline mismatch at one end, possibly a read error. This chain uses TRBV7-9 with TRBJ2-1; 7 nucleotides agree with TRBD1. CDR3 length: 13 residues. The germline V gene has CDR1 SEHNR and CDR2 FQNEAQ (reference sequence). DNA for the CDR3: TGTGCCGGCAGCTCGGGACAGACGAATGAGCAGTTCTTC. This codes for CAGSSGQTNEQFF.

The chain is built from TRBV11-2 and TRBJ2-2; 8 nucleotides align to TRBD1. CDR3 size: 16 residues. Germline values: CDR1 SGHAT, CDR2 FQNNGV. The junction had 7 bases not matched to a gene; V was cut back by 1 base and J by 6 bases. The CDR3 loop is CASSLAFAGGPGELFF. The CDR3 DNA reads as TGTGCCAGCAGCTTAGCCTTCGCAGGGGGCCCCGGGGAGCTGTTTTTT. The complete variable domain, with remaining parts taken from reference TRBV11-2 and TRBJ2-2, reads EAGVAQSPRYKIIEKRQSVAFWCNPISGHATLYWYQQILGQGPKLLIQFQNNGVVDDSQLPKDRFSAERLKGVDSTLKIQPAKLEDSAVYLCASSLAFAGGPGELFFGEGSRLTVL.

This clonotype has more than one count but fewer than ten. This chain connects TRBV11-2 to TRBJ2-3, with D possibly being TRBD2 (6 bases). Trimming took off 5 bases at V and 2 bases at J, with 17 bases between the two ends. Germline CDR1 reads SGHAT; CDR2 reads FQNNGV. CDR3 length: 16 amino acids. CDR3 protein: CASSPGGTFHTDTQYF. As DNA, the CDR3 is TGTGCCAGCAGCCCCGGGGGTACATTTCACACAGATACGCAGTATTTT. The full variable domain, completed using reference TRBV11-2 and TRBJ2-3, is EAGVAQSPRYKIIEKRQSVAFWCNPISGHATLYWYQQILGQGPKLLIQFQNNGVVDDSQLPKDRFSAERLKGVDSTLKIQPAKLEDSAVYLCASSPGGTFHTDTQYFGPGTRLTVL.

V is TRBV7-9 and J is TRBJ2-1; 9 bases agree with TRBD2. Per germline, CDR1 SEHNR and CDR2 FQNEAQ (reference sequence). The CDR3 covers 13 residues. This chain's CDR3 is CAAGGMSYNEQFF. CDR3 sequence (DNA): TGTGCGGCGGGAGGGATGTCCTACAATGAGCAGTTCTTC. The whole variable domain, filled in from reference TRBV7-9 and TRBJ2-1, reads DTGVSQNPRHKITKRGQNVTFRCDPISEHNRLYWYRQTLGQGPEFLTYFQNEAQLEKSRLLSDRFSAERPKGSFSTLEIQRTEQGDSAMYLCAAGGMSYNEQFFGPGTRLTVL.

This clonotype was detected only a few times. This chain links TRBV20-1 with TRBJ2-1; perhaps TRBD2 as D (6 bases). The CDR3 is 11 amino acids. Germline CDR1 reads DFQATT; CDR2 reads SNEGSKA (reference sequence). Here the CDR3 reads CTQTSGHEQFF. CDR3 coding DNA: TGCACTCAGACGAGCGGGCATGAGCAGTTCTTC.

The CDR3 nucleotides are TGTGCCACCAGCAGTAACAGGGGGCGGGGAAGGGCTTTCTTT. It codes for CATSSNRGRGRAFF. The genes are TRBV15 and TRBJ1-1; 9 nucleotides line up with TRBD1. V lost 3 bases to trimming and J lost 11 bases; unmatched junction nucleotides: 10. Germline V gene sequence: CDR1 LNHNV, CDR2 YYDKDF (reference sequence). This CDR3 is 14 amino acids long.

This clonotype was observed a few times. V is TRBV4-1 and J is TRBJ1-2; 9 bases map to TRBD1. The junction had 8 bases not matched to a gene; V was cut back by 2 bases and J by 4 bases. Germline V lookup: CDR1 MGHRA, CDR2 YSYEKL. The CDR3 extends over 16 amino acids. This CDR3 is CASSQMPRTGAYGYTF. CDR3 in DNA: TGCGCCAGCAGCCAAATGCCCAGGACAGGGGCCTATGGCTACACCTTC.

This clonotype occurred a few times. The chain employs TRBV7-2 and TRBJ1-2; a weak D match, TRBD1 (5 bases). The CDR3 has 17 amino acids. Between the trimmed V and J ends, which lost 2 bases and 4 bases, there was a span of 20 bases. The V gene's germline CDR1 is SGHTA and CDR2 FQGNSA. CDR3 region: CASSLSSTDPGPYGYTF. The CDR3, as DNA: TGTGCCAGCAGCTTATCATCGACAGATCCAGGGCCCTATGGCTACACCTTC. The variable domain in full, completed from reference TRBV7-2 and TRBJ1-2, reads GAGVSQSPSNKVTEKGKDVELRCDPISGHTALYWYRQSLGQGLEFLIYFQGNSAPDKSGLPSDRFSAERTGGSVSTLTIQRTQQEDSAVYLCASSLSSTDPGPYGYTFGSGTRLTVV.

This clonotype was found a few times. The chain recombines TRBV15 with TRBJ2-7, with 7 bases matching TRBD1. There are 14 residues in the CDR3. CDR1 is LNHNV and CDR2 is YYDKDF in the germline V gene (reference sequence). Trimming took 0 bases from V and 5 from J; bases not matched to a gene: 4. CDR3 in DNA: TGTGCCACCAGCAGAGATCAGGGGACAGACGAGCAGTACTTC. This gives the protein CATSRDQGTDEQYF.

This chain links TRBV5-1 with TRBJ2-3; 11 nucleotides agree with TRBD2. The CDR3 spans 16 residues. The germline V gene has CDR1 SGHRS and CDR2 YFSETQ. The ends lost 3 bases at V and 0 bases at J; junction bases unmatched: 3. The CDR3 loop is CASSSSSGGSTDTQYF. CDR3 sequence (DNA): TGCGCCAGCAGCTCCTCTAGCGGGGGGAGCACAGATACGCAGTATTTT.

This clonotype showed up just a few times. The chain is built from TRBV29-1 and TRBJ1-1; TRBD1 might be the D (5 bases). This CDR3 is 13 amino acids long. The V gene lost 7 bases and the J gene lost 4 bases, with 16 bases spanning the gap. The germline V gene has CDR1 SQVTM and CDR2 ANQGSEA. The CDR3 reads CSATGDGLTEAFF. The CDR3 DNA reads TGCAGCGCCACAGGAGACGGCCTCACTGAAGCTTTCTTT. The entire variable domain, with the rest obtained from reference TRBV29-1 and TRBJ1-1, is as follows: SAVISQKPSRDICQRGTSLTIQCQVDSQVTMMFWYRQQPGQSLTLIATANQGSEATYESGFVIDKFPISRPNLTFSTLTVSNMSPEDSSIYLCSATGDGLTEAFFGQGTRLTVV.

The V call is TRBV11-2, the J call TRBJ2-1; 10 bases agree with TRBD2. CDR3 length: 17 amino acids. The V and J ends lost 4 bases and 9 bases, in that order; junction bases with no gene match: 15. Germline assignment: CDR1 SGHAT and CDR2 FQNNGV. Here the CDR3 reads CASSSRLAGHETGEQFF. The CDR3 bases are TGTGCCAGCAGCTCGAGACTAGCGGGCCACGAAACGGGTGAGCAGTTCTTC.

The V call is TRBV15, the J call TRBJ2-3; D call uncertain. Germline V lookup: CDR1 LNHNV, CDR2 YYDKDF (reference sequence). CDR3 length: 12 amino acids. V lost 6 bases to trimming and J lost 3 bases, with 7 bases between them. The CDR3: CATSPDTDTQYF. In DNA form, the CDR3 reads TGTGCCACCAGTCCTGATACAGATACGCAGTATTTT.

The V gene is TRBV5-6, the J gene TRBJ2-2; unclear D gene. The CDR3 extends over 15 amino acids. From germline, CDR1 is SGHDT and CDR2 YYEEEE. V lost 4 bases and J lost 6, with 16 bases in between. The CDR3 is CASSLRTSLAGELFF. The CDR3 DNA reads as TGTGCCAGCAGCCTCCGGACGAGTTTAGCCGGGGAGCTGTTTTTT.

The V call is TRBV7-3, the J call TRBJ2-7; tentatively, D is TRBD1 or TRBD2 (5 bases each). This CDR3 comprises 15 residues. Trimming left V 2 bases short and J 2 bases short, with 13 bases between. Germline V lookup: CDR1 SGHTA, CDR2 FQGTGA. CDR3 bases: TGTGCCAGCAGCTTAGGGGCGGGCATGCCCTACGAGCAGTACTTC. Translation: CASSLGAGMPYEQYF.

The chain couples TRBV4-2 to TRBJ2-1; 8 positions match TRBD2. The V and J ends lost 3 bases and 7 bases, in that order; junction bases with no gene match: 14. The CDR3 contains 17 residues. The germline gives CDR1 LGHNA, CDR2 YNFKEQ. The CDR3 DNA follows: TGTGCCAGCAGCCAGTTCGCCGGGGGGGCAATATGGAATGAGCAGTTCTTC. It translates to CASSQFAGGAIWNEQFF.

This clonotype was found a few times. This chain joins TRBV7-9 and TRBJ2-4; D remains ambiguous. The ends were cut back, 3 bases at V and 1 base at J, with 10 bases in the middle. Per the germline V gene, CDR1 is SEHNR and CDR2 is FQNEAQ (reference sequence). The CDR3 sequence is 15 residues long. In DNA form, the CDR3 reads TGTGCCAGCAGCTTGAATCTATGGGCCAAAAACATTCAGTACTTC. It specifies CASSLNLWAKNIQYF.

The V and J genes are TRBV7-8 and TRBJ1-6, with 9 bases fitting TRBD1. Germline-derived CDR1 and CDR2 are SGHVS and FQNEAQ. The CDR3 has 15 residues. V shed 5 bases, J shed 7 bases, and the junction held 6 bases outside the gene matches. The CDR3 reads CASSNGQGLNSPLHF. The DNA of the CDR3 is TGTGCCAGCAGCAATGGACAGGGGCTCAATTCACCCCTCCACTTT.

This clonotype was recorded at least ten times. This chain's CDR3 is CASSANYGYTF. In DNA form, the CDR3 reads TGTGCCAGCAGCGCCAACTATGGCTACACCTTC. The rearrangement uses TRBV7-2 and TRBJ1-2, with no clear D. This CDR3 region has 11 residues. The germline V and J ends were trimmed by 5 bases and 2 bases, with 3 bases remaining between them. Germline CDR1 and CDR2: SGHTA and FQGNSA.

This chain uses TRBV20-1 with TRBJ2-7; D gene unclear. V was trimmed by 5 bases and J by 6 bases, leaving 20 bases between them. The CDR3 runs 14 residues. Germline assignment: CDR1 DFQATT and CDR2 SNEGSKA (reference sequence). The CDR3 is CSAESPSLVAEQYF. The CDR3, as DNA: TGCAGTGCTGAAAGTCCAAGCCTAGTTGCCGAGCAGTACTTC.

The rearrangement links TRBV12-3 or TRBV12-4 to TRBJ2-7, with 10 positions matching TRBD2. This CDR3 contains 14 residues. J gave up 5 bases and V 2 bases, and 3 bases lay outside the gene matches. The CDR3 loop reads CASSLTLAGDEQYF. CDR3 in DNA: TGTGCCAGCAGTTTAACCCTAGCGGGAGACGAGCAGTACTTC.